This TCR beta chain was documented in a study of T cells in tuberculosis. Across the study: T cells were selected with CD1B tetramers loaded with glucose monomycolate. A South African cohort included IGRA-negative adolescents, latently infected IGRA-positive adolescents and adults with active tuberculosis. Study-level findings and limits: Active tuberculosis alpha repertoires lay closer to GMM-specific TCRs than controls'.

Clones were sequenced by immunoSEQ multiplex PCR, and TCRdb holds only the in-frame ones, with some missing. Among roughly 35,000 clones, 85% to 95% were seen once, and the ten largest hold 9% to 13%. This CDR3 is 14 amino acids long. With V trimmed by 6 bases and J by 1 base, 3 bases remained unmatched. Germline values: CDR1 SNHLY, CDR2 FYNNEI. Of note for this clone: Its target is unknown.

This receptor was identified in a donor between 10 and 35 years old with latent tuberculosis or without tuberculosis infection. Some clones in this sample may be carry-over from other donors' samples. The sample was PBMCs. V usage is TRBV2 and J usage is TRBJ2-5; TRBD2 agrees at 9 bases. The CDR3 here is CASSNSGGQETQYF. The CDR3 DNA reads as TGTGCCAGCAGCAATAGCGGGGGCCAAGAGACCCAGTACTTC.